The 27 T cell receptor beta chains in this list originate from one sample, sequenced in a study of long-term antiretroviral therapy in people with HIV. It was version v3.0 of the immunoSEQ assay that was run at survey level. Sequenced by immunoSEQ multiplex PCR; TCRdb stores in-frame clones only, minus some. Found here are about 24,000 clones, approximately 80% of them singletons; the top ten hold approximately 15%. The specimen comprised unsorted PBMCs, sampled at the start of antiretroviral therapy, before treatment. The source is a woman aged 18-29 years with HIV.

A single count supports this clone. The chain recombines TRBV27 with TRBJ1-2, with D maybe TRBD1 (5 bases). The V end lost 4 bases, the J end lost 3 bases, and 15 bases lay between the germline ends. Germline lookup yields CDR1 MNHEY and CDR2 SMNVEV (reference sequence). The CDR3 runs 15 residues. CDR3 amino acids: CASSSNQGLDYGYTF. The CDR3 coding sequence is TGTGCCAGCAGTTCAAACCAGGGTCTTGACTATGGCTACACCTTC.

The chain recombines TRBV4-2 with TRBJ2-5; D gene ambiguous. Looked up from germline, CDR1 is LGHNA and CDR2 is YNFKEQ. The CDR3 consists of 15 residues. V lost 0 bases to trimming and J lost 1 base, with 9 bases between them. CDR3 protein: CASSQEGHLQETQYF. The CDR3, as DNA: TGTGCCAGCAGCCAAGAAGGGCACCTCCAAGAGACCCAGTACTTC.

The rearrangement joins TRBV11-3 to TRBJ2-5; D ambiguous. The CDR3 totals 13 residues. The germline V gene has CDR1 SGHNT and CDR2 YENEEA. V was trimmed by 3 bases and J by 0 bases, leaving 5 bases between them. The CDR3 DNA sequence: TGTGCCAGCAGCTTTCAGTACCAAGAGACCCAGTACTTC. Translating it yields CASSFQYQETQYF.

For the CDR3, the DNA is TGTGCCAGCAGCTCCCCGGGTAGCGCCTACGAGCAGTACTTC. The encoded protein is CASSSPGSAYEQYF. The gene calls are TRBV6-6 and TRBJ2-7; a weak D match, TRBD2 (5 bases). Germline V gene sequence: CDR1 MNHNY, CDR2 SVGAGI (reference sequence). The ends were cut back, 6 bases at V and 2 bases at J, with 14 bases in the middle. The CDR3 runs 14 residues.

This chain uses TRBV19 with TRBJ2-3; D may correspond to TRBD1 or TRBD2 (7 bases each). In germline, CDR1 is LNHDA, CDR2 SQIVND (reference sequence). V was pared by 2 bases and J by 6 bases, with 15 bases between. The CDR3 contains 15 residues. For the CDR3, the DNA is TGTGCCAGTAGTATACGACAGGGACTAACCGATACGCAGTATTTT. Protein product: CASSIRQGLTDTQYF. The whole variable domain, filled in from reference TRBV19 and TRBJ2-3, reads DGGITQSPKYLFRKEGQNVTLSCEQNLNHDAMYWYRQDPGQGLRLIYYSQIVNDFQKGDIAEGYSVSREKKESFPLTVTSAQKNPTAFYLCASSIRQGLTDTQYFGPGTRLTVL.

This chain connects TRBV27 to TRBJ1-5; D may be TRBD1 (5 bases). The CDR3 has 14 residues. The V end was cut by 6 bases, the J end by 6 bases, with 15 bases between. Germline loops: CDR1 MNHEY, CDR2 SMNVEV (reference sequence). CDR3 bases: TGTGCCAGCAGGCGAGCAGGGATCCCTCAGCCCCAGCATTTT. It encodes CASRRAGIPQPQHF.

This clone has only a few counts. This chain joins TRBV4-3 and TRBJ2-5; no firm D call. The CDR3 loop spans 13 amino acids. Trimming took off 3 bases at V and 0 bases at J, with 5 bases between the two ends. Germline V lookup: CDR1 LGHNA, CDR2 YSLEER. The CDR3 loop is CASSHGHQETQYF. DNA of the CDR3: TGCGCCAGCAGCCACGGCCACCAAGAGACCCAGTACTTC.

This chain connects TRBV9 to TRBJ2-7; 8 bases agree with TRBD1. The germline V gene has CDR1 SGDLS and CDR2 YYNGEE. There are 15 residues in the CDR3. V shed 0 bases and J 7 bases; nucleotides not matched to a gene: 9. Here the CDR3 reads CASSVEDRVWGEQYF. The CDR3 DNA reads as TGTGCCAGCAGCGTAGAGGACAGGGTCTGGGGGGAGCAGTACTTC.

In DNA, the CDR3 is TGCGCCAGCAGCCAAGATCTCGTACACGAGCAGTACTTC. Protein sequence: CASSQDLVHEQYF. The chain uses TRBV4-1 and TRBJ2-7; D is unresolved. Germline-derived CDR1 and CDR2 are MGHRA and YSYEKL. V lost 0 bases and J 5 bases, leaving 8 bases between the germline ends. The CDR3 length is 13 residues.

The V and J genes are TRBV2 and TRBJ2-1, with 13 positions matching TRBD2. CDR3 length: 15 residues. Germline CDR1 is SNHLY and CDR2 is FYNNEI. J was trimmed by 6 bases and V by 6 bases; bases with no gene match: 5. The CDR3 region is CASSLLAGGGNEQFF. The CDR3 nucleotides read TGTGCCAGCAGCTTACTAGCGGGAGGGGGCAATGAGCAGTTCTTC.

The chain uses TRBV18 and TRBJ1-6, with D unclear. In germline, CDR1 is KGHSH, CDR2 LQKENI. The CDR3 is made up of 13 amino acids. The V gene lost 2 bases and the J gene lost 8 bases, with 7 bases spanning the gap. For the CDR3, the DNA is TGTGCCAGCTCACCAGACCGGTATTCACCCCTCCACTTT. Its protein is CASSPDRYSPLHF.

The chain joins TRBV6-6 to TRBJ2-1; D is unresolved. This CDR3 region has 14 residues. Germline-derived CDR1 and CDR2 are MNHNY and SVGAGI (reference sequence). Trimming cost V 0 bases and J 8 bases, with 11 bases left between them. As DNA, the CDR3 is TGTGCCAGCAGTTACTCGGCGGCGTATGATGAGCAGTTCTTC. Amino acids: CASSYSAAYDEQFF.

The V and J genes are TRBV27 and TRBJ2-7; the D gene could be TRBD1 or TRBD2 (5 bases each). The germline V gene has CDR1 MNHEY and CDR2 SMNVEV (reference sequence). Trimming removed 8 bases from V and 3 bases from J, with 8 bases in between. This CDR3 region has 11 residues. The CDR3 protein is CASSRGYEQYF. The CDR3 DNA reads TGTGCCAGCTCGAGGGGCTACGAGCAGTACTTC.

The V gene is TRBV28, the J gene TRBJ1-4, with D possibly matching TRBD1 (5 bases). The CDR3 is 14 amino acids. Trimming left V 6 bases short and J 5 bases short, with 13 bases between. The V gene's germline CDR1 is MDHEN and CDR2 SYDVKM. CDR3 coding DNA: TGTGCCAGCAGCTTAACAGGCCGCAATGAAAAACTGTTTTTT. Protein: CASSLTGRNEKLFF.

This clone was picked up one time. The V and J genes are TRBV5-6 and TRBJ2-7, with D unclear. V lost 2 bases and J lost 2, with 14 bases in between. Germline CDR1 is SGHDT and CDR2 is YYEEEE. The CDR3 spans 15 residues. This CDR3 reads CASSFSRRLAYEQYF. DNA for the CDR3: TGTGCCAGCAGCTTTAGTCGGCGGCTAGCCTACGAGCAGTACTTC.

This clone is medium-sized in the sample. Within the sample, other DNA sequences also encode this same CDR3. V usage is TRBV30 and J usage is TRBJ1-2; no firm D call. Germline CDR1 is GTSNPN and CDR2 is SVGIG (reference sequence). Trimming took 0 bases from V and 2 from J, leaving 7 bases between them. The CDR3 contains 13 residues. CDR3 sequence reads: CAWSVSLNYGYTF. The CDR3 nucleotides read TGTGCCTGGAGTGTCTCCCTCAACTATGGCTACACCTTC.

This chain joins TRBV18 and TRBJ2-7, with a weak D call TRBD2 (6 bases). The CDR3 consists of 14 residues. Germline V gene sequence: CDR1 KGHSH, CDR2 LQKENI. Deletions cut 2 bases from V and 6 bases from J, with 14 bases between. The CDR3 protein is CASSPEGLGGEQYF. DNA for the CDR3: TGTGCCAGCTCACCAGAAGGCCTCGGGGGCGAGCAGTACTTC.

This chain joins TRBV28 and TRBJ2-7; D is perhaps TRBD2 (6 bases). V lost 5 bases and J 3 bases, leaving 14 bases between the germline ends. The CDR3 length is 14 residues. CDR1 is MDHEN and CDR2 is SYDVKM in the germline V gene. CDR3 DNA: TGTGCCAGCAGTCTACCGGGACTCAGCTACGAGCAGTACTTC. Translating gives CASSLPGLSYEQYF.

The V and J genes are TRBV6-5 and TRBJ1-5, with D unclear. V shed 0 bases and J shed 2 bases, with 8 bases lying between them. Germline-derived CDR1 and CDR2 are MNHEY and SVGAGI. The CDR3 length is 15 residues. CDR3 sequence reads: CASSYSGSGNQPQHF. The CDR3 nucleotides are TGTGCCAGCAGTTACTCAGGGTCCGGCAATCAGCCCCAGCATTTT.

This chain links TRBV4-1 with TRBJ2-1; tentatively, D is TRBD1 or TRBD2 (6 bases each). Trimming left V 3 bases short and J 4 bases short, with 13 bases between. Looked up from germline, CDR1 is MGHRA and CDR2 is YSYEKL. The CDR3 covers 15 residues. The CDR3 nucleotides read TGCGCCAGCAGCCATGAGCCGGGGGCTTACAATGAGCAGTTCTTC. Its protein product is CASSHEPGAYNEQFF.

CDR3 sequence reads: CASSLGLAGGTDTQYF. The CDR3 coding sequence is TGTGCCAGCAGCCTCGGACTAGCGGGGGGAACAGATACGCAGTATTTT. The chain links TRBV9 to TRBJ2-3; the match to TRBD2 covers 14 bases. This CDR3 spans 16 amino acids. From germline, CDR1 is SGDLS and CDR2 YYNGEE. V shed 4 bases and J 3 bases; nucleotides not matched to a gene: 4.

J is TRBJ2-3 and V is TRBV5-1; 7 nucleotides match TRBD2. V shed 5 bases and J 1 base; nucleotides not matched to a gene: 7. The CDR3 totals 15 residues. Germline V CDR1 and CDR2: SGHRS, YFSETQ. Here the CDR3 reads CASRPETSGTDTQYF. For the CDR3, the DNA is TGCGCCAGCAGACCAGAAACTAGCGGCACAGATACGCAGTATTTT.

The chain is built from TRBV4-1 and TRBJ1-2; 12 nucleotides match TRBD1. Trimming cost V 0 bases and J 4 bases; bases outside gene matches: 9. The CDR3 has 18 residues. Germline assignment: CDR1 MGHRA and CDR2 YSYEKL. Here the CDR3 reads CASSQDQGQGADFYGYTF. The CDR3 coding sequence is TGCGCCAGCAGCCAAGATCAGGGACAGGGGGCGGACTTCTATGGCTACACCTTC.

The V gene is TRBV19, the J gene TRBJ2-7; D is perhaps TRBD1 or TRBD2 (5 bases each). V lost 2 bases, J lost 2 bases, and 10 bases lay in between. Germline V gene sequence: CDR1 LNHDA, CDR2 SQIVND (reference sequence). CDR3 length: 14 amino acids. For the CDR3, the DNA is TGTGCCAGTAGTATACAAGGGACCCCCTACGAGCAGTACTTC. It is translated as CASSIQGTPYEQYF.

The chain is built from TRBV27 and TRBJ1-1; no firm D call. V shed 3 bases and J shed 7 bases, with 6 bases lying between them. In germline, CDR1 is MNHEY, CDR2 SMNVEV (reference sequence). This CDR3 contains 11 residues. CDR3 coding DNA: TGTGCCAGCAGTTTTGGGCGTGAAGCTTTCTTT. Translating it yields CASSFGREAFF.

The J gene is TRBJ2-7, the V gene TRBV25-1; 12 nucleotides agree with TRBD2. Trimming at V came to 5 bases and at J to 3 bases, leaving 11 bases not matched to a gene. CDR1 and CDR2 from the germline V gene are MGHDK and SYGVNS. The CDR3 runs 17 residues. The CDR3 DNA reads as TGTGCCAGCAGTCCCCCGGGACTAGCGGGTTACCGCTACGAGCAGTACTTC. It specifies CASSPPGLAGYRYEQYF.

This clone has just a few counts. The chain links TRBV2 to TRBJ1-3; 11 bases line up with TRBD1. The length of the CDR3 is 15 residues. Germline assignment: CDR1 SNHLY and CDR2 FYNNEI. The V segment lost 6 bases and the J segment 2 bases; nucleotides outside the gene matches: 3. CDR3 residues: CASRGQGAPGNTIYF. In DNA, the CDR3 is TGTGCCAGCAGAGGACAGGGGGCGCCTGGAAACACCATATATTTT.